The entry below describes one T cell receptor beta chain. The antigen remains unidentified. TCRdb fed the reads into MiXCR, producing one record per CDR3 protein. The table shows about 360,000 distinct CDR3 sequences, with 15% to 20% occurring only once. This sample stems from a study of T cell repertoires in cytomegalovirus infection. The study's findings and limits: Clonotype analysis showed dominance of the ex vivo response by HLA-C-restricted CMV-specific TCR beta clonotypes.

This clonotype originated in a human donor in good health (CMV status not recorded). Some clones in this sample may be carry-over from other donors' samples. The sample was PBMCs.

CDR3 DNA sequence: TGTGCCAGCATGTATCGGCGGGAACGCACAGATACGCAGTATTTT. It specifies CASMYRRERTDTQYF. V is TRBV27 and J is TRBJ2-3; maybe TRBD2 (6 bases). CDR1 and CDR2 from the germline V gene are MNHEY and SMNVEV (reference sequence). With 7 bases removed from V and 1 base from J, the gap between germline ends came to 15 bases. The CDR3 sequence is 15 residues long.